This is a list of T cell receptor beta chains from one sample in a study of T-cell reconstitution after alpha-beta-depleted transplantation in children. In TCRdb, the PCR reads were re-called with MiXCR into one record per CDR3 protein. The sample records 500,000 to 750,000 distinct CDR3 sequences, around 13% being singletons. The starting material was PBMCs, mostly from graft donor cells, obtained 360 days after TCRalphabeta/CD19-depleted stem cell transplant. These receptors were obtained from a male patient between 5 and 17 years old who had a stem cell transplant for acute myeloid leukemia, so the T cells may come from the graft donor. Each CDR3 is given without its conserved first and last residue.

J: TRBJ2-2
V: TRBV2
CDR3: ASGPTGYPGELF

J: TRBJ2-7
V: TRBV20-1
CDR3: SARAALTYEQY

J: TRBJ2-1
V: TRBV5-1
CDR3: ASSLIRHNEQF

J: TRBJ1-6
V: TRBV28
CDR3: ASSRPYNSPLH

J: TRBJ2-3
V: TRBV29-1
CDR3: SVGIGDTSTDTQY

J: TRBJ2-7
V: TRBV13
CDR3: ASSLVGGSRGYEQY

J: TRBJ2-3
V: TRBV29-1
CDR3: SAGTLTQY

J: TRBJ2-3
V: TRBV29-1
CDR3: SVRGLSRDTQY

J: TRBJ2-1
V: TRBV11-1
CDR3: ASSPGDYSYNEQF

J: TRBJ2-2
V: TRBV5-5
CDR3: ASSLWTENTGELF

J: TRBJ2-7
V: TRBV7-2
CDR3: ASSLGVGAYEQY

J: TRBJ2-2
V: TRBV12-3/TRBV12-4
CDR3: ASSPAGLGSGELF

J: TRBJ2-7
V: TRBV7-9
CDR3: ASSPHGQGRGYEQY

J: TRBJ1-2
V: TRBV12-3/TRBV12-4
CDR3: ASSLLGRINYGYT

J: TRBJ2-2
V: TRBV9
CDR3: ASSVVATGELF

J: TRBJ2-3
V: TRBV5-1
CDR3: ASSLVADTDTQY

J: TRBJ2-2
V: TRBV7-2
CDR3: ASSRDVTNTGELF

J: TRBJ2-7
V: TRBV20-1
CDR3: SAPKRQGLYEQY

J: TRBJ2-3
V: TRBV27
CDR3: ASSFFFLPASGERDTQY

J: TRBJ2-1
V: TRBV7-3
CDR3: ASSLQGGASYNEQF

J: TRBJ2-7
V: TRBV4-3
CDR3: ASSPGTGLSSYEQY

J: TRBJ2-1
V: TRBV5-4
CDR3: ASMTSGSGEQF

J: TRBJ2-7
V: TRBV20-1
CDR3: SAPIFYEQY

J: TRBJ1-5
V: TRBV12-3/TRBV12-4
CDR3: ASSLSLAINQPQH

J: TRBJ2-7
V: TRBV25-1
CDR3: ASSHPGPYEQY

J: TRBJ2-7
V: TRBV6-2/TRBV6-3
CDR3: ASSYVRVLTYEQY

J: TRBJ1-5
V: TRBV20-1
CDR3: SARDRGLNQPQH